The clone carrying this T cell receptor beta chain has a count of ten or more. As yet, its antigen is unknown. This sample was included in a study of glioma-infiltrating T cells. Findings of the study overall: Non-neoplastic patients had below-expected tissue-blood divergence, while all gliomas exceeded expectation.

TCR alpha and beta CDR3 regions were amplified from RNA using iRepertoire nested multiplex PCR. TCRdb called the multiplex PCR reads again in MiXCR, with one record for every CDR3 protein. The sample records under 200,000 distinct CDR3 sequences, 43% being singletons. Deletions cut 2 bases from V and 3 bases from J, with 7 bases between. The CDR3 spans 13 residues. Germline CDR1 LGHDT, CDR2 YNNKEL (reference sequence). Source material: glioma tissue, nonneoplastic brain tissue, or PBMCs (not recorded which). This TCR was recovered from a human donor with low-grade glioma or glioblastoma, undergoing nonglioma brain surgery, or in good health (not recorded which). This sequence joins TRBV3-1 and TRBJ1-1; D is uncertain. The CDR3 loop reads CASSQQRDTEAFF. The CDR3 DNA is TGTGCCAGCAGCCAACAACGAGACACTGAAGCTTTCTTT.